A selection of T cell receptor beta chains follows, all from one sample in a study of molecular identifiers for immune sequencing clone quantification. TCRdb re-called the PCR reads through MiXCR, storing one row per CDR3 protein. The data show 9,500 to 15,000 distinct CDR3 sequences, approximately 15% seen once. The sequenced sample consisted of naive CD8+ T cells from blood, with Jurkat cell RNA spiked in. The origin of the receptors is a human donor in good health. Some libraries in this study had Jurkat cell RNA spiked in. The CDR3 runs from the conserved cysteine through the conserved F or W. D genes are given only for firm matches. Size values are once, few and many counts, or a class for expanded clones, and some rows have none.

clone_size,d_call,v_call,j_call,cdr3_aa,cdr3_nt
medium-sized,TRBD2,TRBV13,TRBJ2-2,CASSRLAGVPTGELFF,TGTGCCAGCAGCCGCTTAGCGGGAGTCCCCACCGGGGAGCTGTTTTTT
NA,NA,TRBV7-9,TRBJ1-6,CASSSRRDSYNSPLHF,TGTGCCAGCAGCTCGCGGAGGGACTCCTATAATTCACCCCTCCACTTT
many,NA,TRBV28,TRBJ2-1,CASSSHDGIYNEQFF,TGTGCCAGCAGTTCCCATGATGGGATCTACAATGAGCAGTTCTTC
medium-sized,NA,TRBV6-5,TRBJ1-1,CASSDSGVAEAFF,TGTGCCAGTTCCGACAGTGGGGTCGCTGAAGCTTTCTTT
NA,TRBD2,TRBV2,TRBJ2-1,CVSSERATSGYNEQFF,TGTGTCAGCAGTGAAAGAGCGACTAGCGGCTACAATGAGCAGTTCTTC
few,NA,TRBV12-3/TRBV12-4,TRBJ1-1,CASSLGLGLNTEAFF,TGTGCCAGCAGTTTAGGCCTGGGGCTTAACACTGAAGCTTTCTTT
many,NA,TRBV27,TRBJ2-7,CASSPTSAGYEQYF,TGTGCCAGCAGTCCTACTAGTGCTGGCTACGAGCAGTACTTC
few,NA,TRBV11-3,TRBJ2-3,CASSIPFFGDTQYF,TGTGCCAGCAGCATACCCTTCTTCGGAGATACGCAGTATTTT
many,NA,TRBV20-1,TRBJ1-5,CSARDRGANQPQHF,TGCAGTGCTAGAGATCGTGGGGCTAATCAGCCCCAGCATTTT
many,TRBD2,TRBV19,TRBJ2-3,CASSIGTSGTDTQYF,TGTGCCAGTAGTATCGGGACTAGCGGCACAGATACGCAGTATTTT
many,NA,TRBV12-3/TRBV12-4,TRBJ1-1,CASTIGRTEAFF,TGTGCCAGCACAATTGGGAGAACTGAAGCTTTCTTT
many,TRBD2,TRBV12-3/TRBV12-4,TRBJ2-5,CASSLRTGTSGRRTQYF,TGTGCCAGCAGCCTCAGAACCGGGACTAGCGGGAGGCGGACCCAGTACTTC
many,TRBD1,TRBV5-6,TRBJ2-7,CASSLDLDRGLDF,TGTGCCAGCAGCTTGGATCTGGACAGGGGCCTCGACTTC
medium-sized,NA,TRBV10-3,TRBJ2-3,CAIAGRDPTDTQYF,TGTGCCATAGCTGGCCGAGACCCCACAGATACGCAGTATTTT
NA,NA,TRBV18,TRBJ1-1,CASSPVSGDDTEAFF,TGTGCCAGCTCACCAGTTTCAGGGGATGATACTGAAGCTTTCTTT
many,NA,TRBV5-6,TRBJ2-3,CASSSPPTQDTQYF,TGTGCCAGCAGCTCTCCCCCCACCCAAGATACGCAGTATTTT
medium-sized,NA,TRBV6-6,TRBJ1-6,CASSYSPGLAYNSPLHF,TGTGCCAGCAGTTACTCGCCGGGCCTGGCCTATAATTCACCCCTCCACTTT
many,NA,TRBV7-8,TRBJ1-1,CASIGGGRAIEAFF,TGTGCCAGCATAGGGGGGGGGCGGGCCATTGAAGCTTTCTTT
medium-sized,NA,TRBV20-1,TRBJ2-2,CSASRVRALNTGELFF,TGCAGTGCTAGCAGAGTCAGGGCGCTTAACACCGGGGAGCTGTTTTTT
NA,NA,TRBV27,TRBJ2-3,CASSLLGGPTDTQYF,TGTGCCAGCAGTTTATTGGGGGGCCCCACGGATACGCAGTATTTT
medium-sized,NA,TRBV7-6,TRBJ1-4,CASSHRVGNEKLFF,TGTGCCAGCAGCCATCGTGTAGGGAATGAAAAACTGTTTTTT
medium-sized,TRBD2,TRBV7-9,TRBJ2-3,CASSFLLAGEVADTQYF,TGTGCCAGCAGCTTTTTATTAGCGGGAGAAGTTGCTGATACGCAGTATTTT
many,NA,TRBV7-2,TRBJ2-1,CASSSHIRRSSYNEQFF,TGTGCCAGCAGCTCCCACATCCGTCGGAGCTCCTACAATGAGCAGTTCTTC
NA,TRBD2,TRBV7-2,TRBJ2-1,CACSLRGLAYHNEQFF,TGTGCCTGCAGCCTACGGGGACTAGCGTACCACAATGAGCAGTTCTTC
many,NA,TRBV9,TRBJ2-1,CASSVSSGSSYNEQFF,TGTGCCAGCAGCGTATCCTCTGGGAGCTCCTACAATGAGCAGTTCTTC